Each of the 4 T cell receptor beta chains below was sequenced from the same sample in a study of radiotherapy plus CTLA-4 blockade in lung cancer. The protocol was immunoSEQ multiplex PCR, while the TCRdb copy is restricted to in-frame clones and leaves out a portion. This table has around 45,000 clones, about 70% appearing once. The source was peripheral blood, collected from a patient treated with radiotherapy plus ipilimumab. The receptors originated from a human donor with non-small cell lung cancer who had a partial response to radiotherapy plus ipilimumab.

A few counts support this clone. The rearrangement uses TRBV6-1 and TRBJ1-5, with 8 positions matching TRBD1. V lost 1 base and J lost 6; bases outside the gene matches: 5. This CDR3 has 15 residues. In germline, CDR1 is MNHNS, CDR2 SASEGT. CDR3 sequence reads: CASSEEAGGIQPQHF. DNA for the CDR3: TGTGCCAGCAGTGAAGAGGCAGGGGGCATTCAGCCCCAGCATTTT.

The sample holds a few counts of this clone. J is TRBJ1-2 and V is TRBV7-9; tentatively, D is TRBD1 (5 bases). CDR1 and CDR2 (germline): SEHNR, FQNEAQ (reference sequence). V gave up 5 bases and J gave up 6 bases, with 16 bases separating them. The CDR3 totals 14 residues. The CDR3 here is CASSPGGGEDGYTF. Here the CDR3 DNA reads TGTGCCAGCAGCCCCGGGGGGGGAGAAGATGGCTACACCTTC.

This clone has only a few counts. The CDR3 loop reads CASRTGEGAQPSNTEAFF. In nucleotides, the CDR3 is TGTGCCAGCAGGACAGGGGAGGGGGCCCAACCATCGAACACTGAAGCTTTCTTT. V gene TRBV2 combines with J gene TRBJ1-1; 8 bases agree with TRBD1. Germline V CDR1 and CDR2: SNHLY, FYNNEI. There are 18 residues in the CDR3. The V segment lost 6 bases and the J segment 1 base; nucleotides outside the gene matches: 16.

The rearrangement uses TRBV4-2 and TRBJ2-3, with D unresolved. The CDR3 length is 16 residues. Trimming cost V 0 bases and J 0 bases, with 10 bases left between them. Germline V gene data show CDR1 as LGHNA and CDR2 as YNFKEQ. The CDR3 region is CASSQDRLTSTDTQYF. The CDR3 DNA reads TGTGCCAGCAGCCAAGACCGGTTAACTAGCACAGATACGCAGTATTTT.